This T cell receptor (beta chain) was identified in a study of blood T cell repertoires in COVID-19. Study context: The United States, Italy and Spain were the sources of the acute and convalescent COVID-19 samples. Nucleic acid was either cDNA or gDNA, and it came from T cells, B-cell-depleted T cells, or PBMCs.

As originally analysed: The assay estimated nucleated cells by amplifying reference gene primers. Clones were sequenced by immunoSEQ multiplex PCR, and TCRdb holds only the in-frame ones, with some missing. V and J calls and clone size are copied from that table; D and trimming were computed from the DNA. The table lists about 480,000 clones, roughly 91% of them singletons, with roughly 4.3% in the top ten. This CDR3 comprises 18 residues. The ends lost 0 bases at V and 0 bases at J; junction bases unmatched: 5. Germline assignment: CDR1 LGHDT and CDR2 YNNKEL (reference sequence). This receptor was taken from a woman aged 30 to 39 with acute or convalescent COVID-19. The J gene is TRBJ2-1, the V gene TRBV3-1 (or the pseudogene TRBV3-2); 10 bases are shared with TRBD2. The sequencing input was peripheral blood. In nucleotides, the CDR3 is TGTGCCAGCAGCCAAGATCTTCTAGCGGGGGCCTCCTACAATGAGCAGTTCTTC. It encodes CASSQDLLAGASYNEQFF.